The entry below describes one T cell receptor (beta chain). CDR3 length equals 16 residues. The germline V and J ends were trimmed by 0 bases and 5 bases, with 14 bases remaining between them. Germline values: CDR1 SGHDT, CDR2 YYEEEE. At baseline, cycle 4 day 1, and cycle 7 day 1, blood was sampled. This entry comes from a study of OX40 agonist ivuxolimab in advanced cancers. Study in general: Patients were treated with ivuxolimab, an agonistic anti-OX40 (CD134) antibody. Hepatocellular carcinoma, melanoma, renal cell or head and neck cancer occurred in dose-escalation patients.

Assay used: immunoSEQ multiplex PCR; TCRdb lists only in-frame clones, some missing. The profile shows approximately 70,000 clones, more than 75% of them singletons. The receptor's source is an adult with an advanced solid tumor such as melanoma, head and neck, liver or kidney cancer. The source material was CD4+ or CD8+ T cells sorted from blood, sampled in a trial of the OX40 agonist ivuxolimab. The rearrangement links TRBV5-6 to TRBJ2-2; D is uncertain. The CDR3 sequence: CASSLGTRLSTGELFF. The CDR3 nucleotides are TGTGCCAGCAGCTTGGGTACCAGGCTAAGTACCGGGGAGCTGTTTTTT.